The T cell receptor (beta chain) described here comes from a study of T cell repertoires in cytomegalovirus infection. Each CDR3 protein gets one entry after TCRdb re-called the reads with MiXCR. Of about 920,000 distinct CDR3 sequences detected, less than 35% appear once; the ten largest clones hold roughly an eighth. With respect to this clonotype: The target antigen is unknown.

Per germline, CDR1 SEHNR and CDR2 FQNEAQ (reference sequence). The CDR3 is made up of 15 amino acids. V was trimmed by 5 bases and J by 7 bases, leaving 15 bases between them. Findings and limits, study-wide: CMV-specific HLA-C-restricted TCR beta clonotypes dominated the ex vivo response.

This chain joins TRBV7-9 and TRBJ1-6; perhaps TRBD1 as D (6 bases). The sequencing used cultured CD8+ T cells from PBMCs, collected from culture after CMV antigen stimulation. The origin of this receptor is a human donor in good health (CMV status not recorded). Some clones in this sample may be carry-over from other donors' samples. The CDR3 reads CASSKRTDQNSPLHF. The DNA for the CDR3 is TGTGCCAGCAGCAAACGGACAGACCAGAATTCACCCCTCCACTTT.